These 22 T cell receptor beta chains were sequenced from one sample in a study of cytomegalovirus exposure and HLA in healthy donors. PCR used 60 Vbeta primers and 13 Jbeta primers. Generated by immunoSEQ multiplex PCR, the TCRdb table keeps only in-frame clones and is missing some. The sample comprises 150,000 to 200,000 clones, 70% to 90% of which are singletons, and about a tenth rests with the top ten. The source material was PBMCs. The source is a man aged 18-30 years in good health and CMV-seropositive.

J is TRBJ1-2 and V is TRBV30, with D possibly TRBD1 on 6 matching bases. With 6 bases removed from V and 8 bases from J, the gap between germline ends came to 10 bases. CDR3 length: 10 amino acids. Germline V gene lookup returns CDR1 GTSNPN and CDR2 SVGIG (reference sequence). CDR3 loop: CACKGEGYTF. CDR3 DNA sequence: TGTGCCTGTAAGGGGGAGGGCTACACCTTC.

V usage is TRBV9 and J usage is TRBJ1-3; a weak D match, TRBD1 (5 bases). There are 15 residues in the CDR3. The V gene lost 0 bases and the J gene lost 1 base, with 8 bases spanning the gap. Germline V gives CDR1 SGDLS, CDR2 YYNGEE. This chain's CDR3 is CASSVGDRSGNTIYF. Here the CDR3 DNA reads TGTGCCAGCAGCGTAGGAGACAGATCTGGAAACACCATATATTTT.

This clone was detected once. Other DNA sequences in the same sample also yield this CDR3. V is TRBV28 and J is TRBJ1-1, with 7 bases lining up with TRBD1. V gave up 6 bases and J gave up 11 bases; unmatched junction bases: 9. In germline, CDR1 is MDHEN, CDR2 SYDVKM. This CDR3 comprises 12 residues. In DNA, the CDR3 is TGTGCCAGCAGCCCGCCCGGGACAGAGGCTTTCTTT. Translating it yields CASSPPGTEAFF.

This sequence joins TRBV2 and TRBJ1-2; tentatively, D is TRBD1 (6 bases). Trimming stripped 6 bases from V and 3 bases from J, with 20 bases between. The CDR3 spans 16 residues. Germline loops: CDR1 SNHLY, CDR2 FYNNEI. CDR3 loop: CASSALGQRLDYGYTF. The CDR3 DNA reads as TGTGCCAGCAGCGCCCTGGGACAACGCCTTGACTATGGCTACACCTTC.

Worth noting for this clone: One end of the junction does not line up with germline, which may come from a read error. J is TRBJ1-5 and V is TRBV7-9; no reliable D call. The CDR3 length is 15 residues. The germline gives CDR1 SEHNR, CDR2 FQNEAQ (reference sequence). The CDR3 DNA follows: TGTTCCAGCAGCTTAGGCCAGGCTAGCAATCAGCCCCAGCATTTT. This gives the protein CSSSLGQASNQPQHF. Full variable domain (missing parts from reference TRBV7-9 and TRBJ1-5): DTGVSQNPRHKITKRGQNVTFRCDPISEHNRLYWYRQTLGQGPEFLTYFQNEAQLEKSRLLSDRFSAERPKGSFSTLEIQRTEQGDSAMYLCSSSLGQASNQPQHFGDGTRLSIL.

V and J are TRBV11-2 and TRBJ2-7; weak D call: TRBD1 (5 bases). This CDR3 spans 14 amino acids. Trimming took off 1 base at V and 3 bases at J, with 10 bases between the two ends. Germline values: CDR1 SGHAT, CDR2 FQNNGV. The CDR3 bases are TGTGCCAGCAGCTTAGGGCAGGGTATCTACGAGCAGTACTTC. Translating it yields CASSLGQGIYEQYF. Together with reference TRBV11-2 and TRBJ2-7, the CDR3 gives the full variable domain: EAGVAQSPRYKIIEKRQSVAFWCNPISGHATLYWYQQILGQGPKLLIQFQNNGVVDDSQLPKDRFSAERLKGVDSTLKIQPAKLEDSAVYLCASSLGQGIYEQYFGPGTRLTVT.

This chain links TRBV29-1 with TRBJ2-5; TRBD2 agrees at 7 bases. Germline lookup yields CDR1 SQVTM and CDR2 ANQGSEA. Trimming at V came to 6 bases and at J to 2 bases, leaving 9 bases not matched to a gene. This CDR3 comprises 14 residues. The CDR3 nucleotides read TGCAGCGTAGCGGGGAGGGGCAGACAAGAGACCCAGTACTTC. As protein: CSVAGRGRQETQYF.

The J gene is TRBJ1-6, the V gene TRBV5-1; D is perhaps TRBD1 (5 bases). The CDR3 has 16 amino acids. CDR1 and CDR2 from the germline V gene are SGHRS and YFSETQ. V gave up 2 bases and J gave up 5 bases, with 14 bases separating them. The CDR3 DNA reads as TGCGCCAGCAGCTTTATCCCCTTGGACAATAATTCACCCCTCCACTTT. It specifies CASSFIPLDNNSPLHF.

CDR3 residues: CSVLPPPGQIYGYTF. The CDR3 DNA sequence: TGCAGCGTCCTACCTCCCCCTGGGCAGATCTATGGCTACACCTTC. The chain is built from TRBV29-1 and TRBJ1-2; no clear D gene. This CDR3 comprises 15 residues. Germline CDR1 SQVTM, CDR2 ANQGSEA. Trimming shortened V by 6 bases and J by 4 bases, and 21 bases separated the two germline ends.

To note about this clone: The limits of the CDR3 on the DNA are not certain, so only TCRdb's listed CDR3 is given. This sequence joins TRBV14 and TRBJ2-3; TRBD2 was called by the table and not checked on the DNA. The CDR3 is 16 residues long, ends included. CDR1 is SGHDN, CDR2 FVKESK, per germline. CDR3 sequence: CASTSVRGIGTDTQYF.

The chain is built from TRBV28 and TRBJ1-4; tentative D call: TRBD1 (5 bases). The CDR3 has 15 residues. V was trimmed by 6 bases and J by 2 bases, leaving 13 bases between them. Germline CDR1 reads MDHEN; CDR2 reads SYDVKM. As DNA, the CDR3 is TGTGCCAGCAGGAGGACACAGGTTACTAATGAAAAACTGTTTTTT. Its protein is CASRRTQVTNEKLFF.

V gene TRBV7-9 combines with J gene TRBJ2-1; 10 bases align to TRBD2. Trimming at V came to 6 bases and at J to 3 bases, leaving 8 bases not matched to a gene. CDR3 length: 16 amino acids. Germline V lookup: CDR1 SEHNR, CDR2 FQNEAQ (reference sequence). Here the CDR3 DNA reads TGTGCCAGCAGGGCTAGCGGGGGAGCGCTCTACAATGAGCAGTTCTTC. Amino acids: CASRASGGALYNEQFF. The variable domain in full, completed from reference TRBV7-9 and TRBJ2-1, reads DTGVSQNPRHKITKRGQNVTFRCDPISEHNRLYWYRQTLGQGPEFLTYFQNEAQLEKSRLLSDRFSAERPKGSFSTLEIQRTEQGDSAMYLCASRASGGALYNEQFFGPGTRLTVL.

The genes are TRBV7-9 and TRBJ2-5; unclear D gene. This CDR3 has 14 amino acids. Trimming removed 1 base at V and 1 base at J, with 7 bases between. The germline V gene has CDR1 SEHNR and CDR2 FQNEAQ (reference sequence). For the CDR3, the DNA is TGTGCCAGCAGCTTAGTAGCCAGCCAAGAGACCCAGTACTTC. Its translation: CASSLVASQETQYF.

The chain couples TRBV18 to TRBJ1-2; 7 positions match TRBD1. The CDR3 spans 15 residues. The germline CDR1 and CDR2 sequences are KGHSH and LQKENI. V was pared by 3 bases and J by 2 bases, with 6 bases of the junction left unmatched. The CDR3 DNA reads TGTGCCAGCTCACCGGAGGGCAGGGGGAACTATGGCTACACCTTC. Translation: CASSPEGRGNYGYTF.

V usage is TRBV29-1 and J usage is TRBJ2-3; D remains unclear. CDR1 is SQVTM, CDR2 ANQGSEA, per germline. The CDR3 extends over 13 amino acids. V was clipped by 8 bases and J by 2 bases, with 14 bases between them. CDR3 in amino acids: CSLRSGVTDTQYF. DNA of the CDR3: TGCAGCCTCAGATCCGGAGTCACAGATACGCAGTATTTT.

A word on this clone: The junction does not match germline at one end; this may be a read error. The gene calls are TRBV19 and TRBJ1-1; 7 bases match TRBD1. Germline lookup yields CDR1 LNHDA and CDR2 SQIVND (reference sequence). This CDR3 has 12 amino acids. The CDR3 sequence is CASNRAGGGKYF. DNA of the CDR3: TGTGCCAGTAACCGGGCAGGGGGTGGTAAGTACTTT. Together with reference TRBV19 and TRBJ1-1, the CDR3 gives the full variable domain: DGGITQSPKYLFRKEGQNVTLSCEQNLNHDAMYWYRQDPGQGLRLIYYSQIVNDFQKGDIAEGYSVSREKKESFPLTVTSAQKNPTAFYLCASNRAGGGKYFGQGTRLTVV.

This sequence joins TRBV6-5 and TRBJ2-5, with 7 bases identical to TRBD1. After removal of 6 bases from V and 4 bases from J, the junction contained 5 bases not matched to a gene. CDR1 is MNHEY, CDR2 SVGAGI, per germline. The CDR3 sequence is 13 residues long. The DNA for the CDR3 is TGTGCCAGCAGGCTACAGGGGAGAGAGACCCAGTACTTC. It yields the protein CASRLQGRETQYF.

The genes are TRBV11-2 and TRBJ2-3, with a weak D call TRBD2 (5 bases). CDR1 is SGHAT, CDR2 FQNNGV, per germline. There are 16 residues in the CDR3. V was trimmed by 5 bases and J by 3 bases, leaving 18 bases between them. The CDR3 DNA is TGTGCCAGCAGCCCTCGGACCAGTTCGGGAACAGATACGCAGTATTTT. Protein sequence: CASSPRTSSGTDTQYF.

The rearrangement uses TRBV11-2 and TRBJ1-2, with 9 bases lining up with TRBD1. Trimming cost V 5 bases and J 4 bases; bases outside gene matches: 8. CDR1 is SGHAT and CDR2 is FQNNGV in the germline V gene. There are 15 residues in the CDR3. The CDR3 DNA follows: TGTGCCAGCAGCCCCAGTGGGACAGGGCCCTATGGCTACACCTTC. Its protein is CASSPSGTGPYGYTF.

V is TRBV10-2 and J is TRBJ1-1, with unresolved D. CDR1 is WSHSY, CDR2 SAAADI, per germline. V was trimmed by 5 bases and J by 6 bases, leaving 13 bases between them. The CDR3 has 13 residues. The CDR3 sequence is CASSYAQDSEAFF. The CDR3 DNA reads TGCGCCAGCAGTTACGCCCAGGACTCTGAAGCTTTCTTT.

This chain joins TRBV7-6 and TRBJ2-3, with D maybe TRBD2 (6 bases). The germline CDR1 and CDR2 sequences are SGHVS and FNYEAQ. V lost 4 bases and J lost 6, with 17 bases in between. The CDR3 length is 15 residues. The CDR3 coding sequence is TGTGCCAGCAGCTCACATCGGGACTGGCGGGATACGCAGTATTTT. It yields the protein CASSSHRDWRDTQYF.

V usage is TRBV5-5 and J usage is TRBJ1-1; D possibly corresponds to TRBD1 (5 bases). The germline V gene encodes CDR1 SGHKS and CDR2 YYEKEE (reference sequence). The CDR3 is made up of 15 amino acids. V gave up 4 bases and J gave up 3 bases, with 16 bases separating them. The CDR3 sequence is CASSPWTWGDTEAFF. CDR3 bases: TGTGCCAGCAGCCCCTGGACTTGGGGGGACACTGAAGCTTTCTTT.